Below, one T cell receptor beta chain is given with its context. This sample was taken from a study of blood T cell repertoires in COVID-19. Study-wide background: Italy, Spain and the United States were the sources of the convalescent and acute COVID-19 samples.

Germline CDR1 MNHEY, CDR2 SMNVEV (reference sequence). The CDR3 runs to 14 residues. The V segment lost 5 bases and the J segment 7 bases; nucleotides outside the gene matches: 7. Source study methods: From reference gene primer amplification, estimates of nucleated cell counts were derived. Method: immunoSEQ multiplex PCR; TCRdb's copy keeps in-frame clones and lacks some. Clone size and the V and J calls come from that table; the DNA yielded D and trimming. The data contain 70,000 to 90,000 clones, just over 85% of them seen just once; the ten biggest clones take up under 55%. The chain combines TRBV27 with TRBJ2-2, with 7 positions matching TRBD2. This receptor was obtained from a human donor in a cohort sampled during active COVID-19. Input material: peripheral blood. CDR3 DNA sequence: TGTGCCAGCAGTAGCGGGAAAGGTCACGGGGAGCTGTTTTTT. The encoded protein is CASSSGKGHGELFF.